These 10 T cell receptor beta chains share one sample of origin, sequenced in a study of blood T cell repertoires in COVID-19. Assay: immunoSEQ multiplex PCR; the TCRdb copy retains only in-frame clones and omits some. The repertoire consists of 15,000 to 25,000 clones, with 75% to 85% occurring once and the leading ten covering roughly three fifths. The sequencing sample was made of peripheral blood. The receptors were gathered from a man of 80 years or more with acute or convalescent COVID-19.

This chain connects TRBV4-1 to TRBJ2-1; D uncertain. The CDR3 totals 14 residues. The V gene lost 2 bases and the J gene lost 4 bases, with 9 bases spanning the gap. The germline gives CDR1 MGHRA, CDR2 YSYEKL. CDR3 protein: CASSQPGPYNEQFF. CDR3 nucleotides: TGCGCCAGCAGCCAACCGGGTCCTTACAATGAGCAGTTCTTC.

This chain links TRBV7-3 with TRBJ2-7, with D unclear. The CDR3 sequence is 16 residues long. The germline V and J ends were trimmed by 2 bases and 2 bases, with 16 bases remaining between them. CDR1 and CDR2 (germline): SGHTA, FQGTGA. The CDR3 here is CASSLGLVPNTYEQYV. The DNA of the CDR3 is TGTGCCAGCAGCTTAGGGCTCGTCCCCAATACCTACGAGCAGTACGTC.

This clone is a singleton in its sample. The V call is TRBV5-4, the J call TRBJ2-3; TRBD2 aligns across 8 bases. Losses at the gene ends were 4 bases for V and 4 bases for J; bases not matched to a gene: 17. This CDR3 has 18 amino acids. CDR1 and CDR2 from the germline V gene are SGHNT and YYREEE (reference sequence). In DNA form, the CDR3 reads TGTGCCAGCAGCACCGGGGGGGCCCAGGGAGGTGGTTCAGATACGCAGTATTTT. This translates into CASSTGGAQGGGSDTQYF.

The J gene is TRBJ2-5, the V gene TRBV5-8; possible D gene TRBD1, 6 bases. The ends were cut back, 3 bases at V and 2 bases at J, with 11 bases in the middle. In germline, CDR1 is SGHTS, CDR2 YDEGEE. The CDR3 sequence is 14 residues long. CDR3 loop: CASSSGHTQETQYF. CDR3 nucleotides: TGTGCCAGCAGCTCGGGACATACGCAAGAGACCCAGTACTTC.

V usage is TRBV6-5 and J usage is TRBJ2-7, with 7 nucleotides matching TRBD1. Germline-derived CDR1 and CDR2 are MNHEY and SVGAGI. The ends lost 0 bases at V and 2 bases at J; junction bases unmatched: 1. CDR3 length equals 14 residues. This CDR3 is CASSYSTGTYEQYF. The DNA of the CDR3 is TGTGCCAGCAGTTACTCGACAGGGACCTACGAGCAGTACTTC.

The chain couples TRBV6-5 to TRBJ1-5, with D unresolved. Germline lookup yields CDR1 MNHEY and CDR2 SVGAGI. V lost 8 bases and J lost 15, with 20 bases in between. CDR3 length equals 12 residues. The CDR3 coding sequence is TGTGCCAGCTGGATGGGCAATCAGCCCAGGCATTTT. Translated: CASWMGNQPRHF.

The chain is built from TRBV28 and TRBJ2-7, with a weak D call TRBD2 (7 bases). The CDR3 consists of 15 residues. V shed 3 bases and J shed 0 bases, with 12 bases lying between them. Per the germline V gene, CDR1 is MDHEN and CDR2 is SYDVKM. The CDR3 DNA reads TGTGCCAGCAGTTTTGAGGGGGGGGCCTCCTACGAGCAGTACTTC. This codes for CASSFEGGASYEQYF.

This clone was found a few times. The chain couples TRBV6-2 or TRBV6-3 to TRBJ2-2, with D maybe TRBD2 (5 bases). The germline V gene has CDR1 MNHEY and CDR2 SVGEGT. V gave up 5 bases and J gave up 4 bases, with 8 bases separating them. This CDR3 has 13 amino acids. The CDR3 nucleotides are TGTGCCAGCAGTCGGACTGGCACCGGGGAGCTGTTTTTT. It encodes CASSRTGTGELFF.

The V call is TRBV18, the J call TRBJ1-1; 8 nucleotides line up with TRBD1. The junction had 12 bases not matched to a gene; V was cut back by 5 bases and J by 1 base. The germline CDR1 and CDR2 sequences are KGHSH and LQKENI. The CDR3 extends over 17 amino acids. In DNA, the CDR3 is TGTGCCAGCTCAACGACCCGACAGGGGTTATCGAACACTGAAGCTTTCTTT. This encodes CASSTTRQGLSNTEAFF.

The chain carries TRBV5-1 and TRBJ2-1; 15 bases are a match to TRBD2. The CDR3 is made up of 18 amino acids. The germline V gene has CDR1 SGHRS and CDR2 YFSETQ. V shed 3 bases, J shed 0 bases, and the junction held 4 bases outside the gene matches. CDR3 sequence: CASSSGTSGRFSYNEQFF. DNA for the CDR3: TGCGCCAGCAGCTCCGGGACTAGCGGGAGGTTCTCCTACAATGAGCAGTTCTTC.